This is a list of T cell receptor beta chains from one sample in a study of cytotoxic CD8 clonotypes in ibrutinib-treated CLL. Data came from immunoSEQ multiplex PCR; TCRdb stores just in-frame clones and leaves some out. This table has 45,000 to 70,000 clones, 45% to 70% appearing once. The source material was PBMCs, sampled after 24 months of ibrutinib treatment. These TCRs come from a human donor with chronic lymphocytic leukemia. CDR3s include the opening cysteine and the closing phenylalanine or tryptophan. The order of the fields is D gene, V gene, J gene, clone size, CDR3 protein, CDR3 DNA. A D gene is named only where the DNA matches it firmly. A clone size is listed for some rows: how often the clone was seen (once, few, many), or a class if it is expanded.

>-|TRBV6-5|TRBJ1-2|-
CASSEMANHYGYTF
TGTGCCAGCAGTGAAATGGCAAACCACTATGGCTACACCTTC
>-|TRBV4-2|TRBJ2-2|few
CASRGMNTGELFF
TGTGCCAGCAGGGGGATGAACACCGGGGAGCTGTTTTTT
>TRBD1|TRBV2|TRBJ1-1|once
CASSEWSGGNTEAFF
TGTGCCAGCAGTGAATGGTCAGGGGGGAACACTGAAGCTTTCTTT
>-|TRBV2|TRBJ2-5|-
CASSVKETQYF
TGTGCCAGCAGTGTAAAGGAGACCCAGTACTTC
>-|TRBV9|TRBJ2-3|-
CASSVAAGAPATDTQYF
TGTGCCAGCAGCGTAGCGGCGGGGGCCCCGGCCACAGATACGCAGTATTTT
>-|TRBV5-6|TRBJ2-3|-
CASSLAGTDTQYF
TGTGCCAGCAGCTTAGCGGGCACAGATACGCAGTATTTT
>-|TRBV14|TRBJ1-1|-
CASSQEYNTEAFF
TGTGCCAGCAGCCAAGAATATAACACTGAAGCTTTCTTT
>-|TRBV25-1|TRBJ2-2|-
CASSERRGNTGELFF
TGTGCCAGCAGTGAAAGGCGGGGTAACACCGGGGAGCTGTTTTTT
>TRBD1|TRBV27|TRBJ2-2|-
CASSLSGTVPRVGNWTGELFF
TGTGCCAGCAGTTTATCAGGGACAGTGCCGAGGGTGGGGAATTGGACCGGGGAGCTGTTTTTT
>-|TRBV7-9|TRBJ1-5|-
CASSFTENQPQHF
TGTGCCAGCAGCTTTACCGAAAATCAGCCCCAGCATTTT
>-|TRBV28|TRBJ2-1|-
CASSLLGVEQFF
TGTGCCAGCAGCCTCCTGGGGGTTGAGCAGTTCTTC
>TRBD2|TRBV6-5|TRBJ2-1|-
CATRTSGTNEQFF
TGTGCCACAAGGACTAGCGGGACCAATGAGCAGTTCTTC
>-|TRBV29-1|TRBJ1-1|-
CSVRYRDEGWTEAFF
TGCAGCGTGCGTTACAGGGACGAGGGGTGGACTGAAGCTTTCTTT
>-|TRBV2|TRBJ1-2|few
CASSGPTLYGYTF
TGTGCCAGCAGCGGACCCACCCTCTATGGCTACACCTTC
>-|TRBV5-4|TRBJ2-7|-
CASSLDITTYEQYF
TGTGCCAGCAGCTTGGACATTACGACCTACGAGCAGTACTTC
>-|TRBV19|TRBJ1-2|few
CASSIDDPANYGYTF
TGTGCCAGTAGTATAGATGACCCAGCTAACTATGGCTACACCTTC
>TRBD2|TRBV14|TRBJ2-3|-
CASSQLTSGGTDTQYF
TGTGCCAGCAGCCAATTGACTAGCGGGGGCACAGATACGCAGTATTTT
>-|TRBV18|TRBJ2-1|-
CASSPRTVIYNEQFF
TGTGCCAGCTCACCAAGGACAGTCATCTACAATGAGCAGTTCTTC
>-|TRBV6-5|TRBJ2-7|-
CASSPRGGGSYEQYF
TGTGCCAGCAGTCCCCGAGGTGGGGGGTCCTACGAGCAGTACTTC
>-|TRBV5-6|TRBJ1-2|-
CASSLRRLYGYTF
TGTGCCAGCAGCTTGCGAAGACTCTATGGCTACACCTTC
>TRBD1|TRBV7-8|TRBJ2-2|-
CASSLDRGRPGELFF
TGTGCCAGCAGCTTAGACAGGGGGCGACCCGGGGAGCTGTTTTTT
>-|TRBV30|TRBJ2-1|-
CAWSGSGPEQFF
TGTGCCTGGAGTGGTTCTGGCCCTGAGCAGTTCTTC
>TRBD1|TRBV11-2|TRBJ1-5|few
CASSSWTGPSSPQHF
TGTGCCAGCAGCTCCTGGACAGGGCCATCCTCGCCCCAGCATTTT
>-|TRBV6-5|TRBJ1-3|few
CASSQGSRPGNTIYF
TGTGCCAGCAGTCAAGGGAGTCGCCCTGGAAACACCATATATTTT
>-|TRBV4-1|TRBJ1-2|-
CASSQEGRDRGGYTF
TGCGCCAGCAGCCAAGAGGGACGGGACCGAGGTGGCTACACCTTC
>-|TRBV28|TRBJ1-5|-
CASSLPGSNQPQHF
TGTGCCAGCAGTTTACCAGGTAGCAATCAGCCCCAGCATTTT
>TRBD2|TRBV9|TRBJ2-2|-
CASSVWEVGRTGELFF
TGTGCCAGCAGCGTGTGGGAGGTCGGGAGGACCGGGGAGCTGTTTTTT
>TRBD1|TRBV2|TRBJ2-3|-
CASKTRTGLGDTQYF
TGTGCCAGCAAGACTAGGACAGGGCTCGGAGATACGCAGTATTTT
>-|TRBV29-1|TRBJ2-1|many
CSVEVSRGTLSSYNEQFF
TGCAGCGTTGAAGTTTCGAGGGGGACCTTAAGCTCCTACAATGAGCAGTTCTTC
>-|TRBV11-2|TRBJ1-6|few
CASSLVGRVNNSPLHF
TGTGCCAGCAGCTTAGTGGGCCGGGTTAATAATTCACCCCTCCACTTT
>TRBD1|TRBV6-5|TRBJ1-2|many
CASSQDRAFFYGYTF
TGTGCCAGCAGTCAGGACAGGGCATTTTTCTATGGCTACACCTTC
>-|TRBV12-1|TRBJ2-4|once
CASNPTGVAKNIQYF
TGTGCCAGCAACCCCACAGGGGTAGCCAAAAACATTCAGTACTTC
>-|TRBV9|TRBJ2-3|-
CASSTPWEPDTQYF
TGTGCCAGCAGCACTCCTTGGGAGCCGGATACGCAGTATTTT
>TRBD1|TRBV2|TRBJ1-2|medium-sized
CAMGQVHFGYTF
TGTGCCATGGGACAGGTCCATTTCGGCTACACCTTC
>TRBD1|TRBV6-5|TRBJ1-2|few
CASSSDRDKWRGYTF
TGTGCCAGCAGTTCCGACAGGGACAAATGGAGGGGCTACACCTTC
>-|TRBV28|TRBJ2-6|-
CASSLQAPGANVLTF
TGTGCCAGCAGTTTACAGGCTCCTGGGGCCAACGTCCTGACTTTC
>TRBD2|TRBV11-2|TRBJ2-7|-
CASSSGGSSSEQYF
TGTGCCAGCAGCTCGGGCGGGAGTTCTAGCGAGCAGTACTTC
>-|TRBV11-3|TRBJ2-2|-
CASSLGPRELFF
TGTGCCAGCAGCTTAGGCCCCCGGGAGCTGTTTTTT
>-|TRBV2|TRBJ1-2|many
CASMYFHEYGYTF
TGTGCCAGCATGTACTTCCACGAGTATGGCTACACCTTC
>TRBD2|TRBV2|TRBJ2-3|few
CASATSGFGNTQYF
TGTGCCAGCGCAACTAGCGGTTTCGGAAATACGCAGTATTTT
>TRBD1|TRBV6-1|TRBJ1-1|-
CASSQTGENTEAFF
TGTGCCAGCAGTCAGACAGGGGAGAACACTGAAGCTTTCTTT
>-|TRBV5-1|TRBJ1-1|-
CASRWRGNTEAFF
TGCGCCAGCCGCTGGCGGGGGAACACTGAAGCTTTCTTT